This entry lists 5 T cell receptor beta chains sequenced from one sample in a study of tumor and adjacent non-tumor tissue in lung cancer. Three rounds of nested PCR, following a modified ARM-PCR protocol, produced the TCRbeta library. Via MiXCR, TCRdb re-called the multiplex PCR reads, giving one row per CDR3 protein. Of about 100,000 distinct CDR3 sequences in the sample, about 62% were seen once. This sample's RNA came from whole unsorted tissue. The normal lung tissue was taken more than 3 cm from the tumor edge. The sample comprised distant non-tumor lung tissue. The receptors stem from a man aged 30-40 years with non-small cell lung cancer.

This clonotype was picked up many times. As DNA, the CDR3 is TGTGCCAGCAGCCTCTCAGGGTCAGTTGGCAATGAGCAGTTCTTC. Translating it yields CASSLSGSVGNEQFF. The genes are TRBV6-5 and TRBJ2-1, with D possibly being TRBD1 (5 bases). CDR1 MNHEY and CDR2 SVGAGI come from the germline V gene. The CDR3 is 15 amino acids. Trimming left V 6 bases short and J 6 bases short, with 18 bases between.

The CDR3 bases are TGCAGCGTTGAGGACCGGGACGACAGGGACTATGGCTACACCTTC. Its translation: CSVEDRDDRDYGYTF. The chain couples TRBV29-1 to TRBJ1-2; 7 bases map to TRBD1. After removal of 3 bases from V and 3 bases from J, the junction contained 10 bases not matched to a gene. The CDR3 totals 15 residues. Germline CDR1 reads SQVTM; CDR2 reads ANQGSEA.

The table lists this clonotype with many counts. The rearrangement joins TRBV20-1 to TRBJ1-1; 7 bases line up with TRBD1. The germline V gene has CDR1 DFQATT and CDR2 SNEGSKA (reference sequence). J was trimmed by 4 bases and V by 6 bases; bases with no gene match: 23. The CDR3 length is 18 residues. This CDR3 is CSAMVSGGAGTSGTEAFF. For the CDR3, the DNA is TGCAGTGCAATGGTATCAGGGGGGGCAGGAACGAGCGGCACTGAAGCTTTCTTT.

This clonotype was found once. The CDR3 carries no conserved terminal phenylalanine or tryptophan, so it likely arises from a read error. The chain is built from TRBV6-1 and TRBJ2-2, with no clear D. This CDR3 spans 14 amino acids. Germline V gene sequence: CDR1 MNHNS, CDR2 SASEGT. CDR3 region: CASTAKANIGELFL. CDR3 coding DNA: TGTGCCAGCACGGCCAAGGCGAACATCGGGGAGCTGTTTCTT.

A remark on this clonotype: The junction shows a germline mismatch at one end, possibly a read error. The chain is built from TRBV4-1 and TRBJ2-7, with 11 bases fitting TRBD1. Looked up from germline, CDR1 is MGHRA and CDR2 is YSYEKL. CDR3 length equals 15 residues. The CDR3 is CANSLLGQGAYEQYF. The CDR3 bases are TGCGCCAACAGCCTACTGGGACAGGGGGCCTACGAGCAGTACTTC.